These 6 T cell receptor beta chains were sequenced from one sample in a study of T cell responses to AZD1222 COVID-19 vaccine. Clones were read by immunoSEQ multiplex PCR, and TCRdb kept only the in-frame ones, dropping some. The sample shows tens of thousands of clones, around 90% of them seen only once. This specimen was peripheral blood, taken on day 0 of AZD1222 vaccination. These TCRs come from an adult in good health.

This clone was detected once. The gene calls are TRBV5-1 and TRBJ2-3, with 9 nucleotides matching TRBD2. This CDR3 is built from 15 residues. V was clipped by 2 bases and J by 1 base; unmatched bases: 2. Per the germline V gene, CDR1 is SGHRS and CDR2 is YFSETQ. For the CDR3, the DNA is TGCGCCAGCAGCTTAGCTAGCGGGGGCACAGATACGCAGTATTTT. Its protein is CASSLASGGTDTQYF.

CDR3 coding DNA: TGTGCCAGCAGCTCCCCCGTTCCCGGGGGCGGACTGAACACCGGGGAGCTGTTTTTT. Its translation is CASSSPVPGGGLNTGELFF. The V gene is TRBV7-9, the J gene TRBJ2-2; either TRBD1 or TRBD2 may fit D (6 bases each). The V and J ends lost 4 bases and 1 base respectively, with 22 bases between them. The CDR3 is 19 residues long. CDR1 is SEHNR, CDR2 FQNEAQ, per germline (reference sequence).

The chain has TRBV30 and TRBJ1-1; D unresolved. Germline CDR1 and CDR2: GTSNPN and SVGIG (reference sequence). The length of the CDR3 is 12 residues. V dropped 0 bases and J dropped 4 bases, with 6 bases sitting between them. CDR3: CAWSVHGTEAFF. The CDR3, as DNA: TGTGCCTGGAGTGTACACGGCACTGAAGCTTTCTTT.

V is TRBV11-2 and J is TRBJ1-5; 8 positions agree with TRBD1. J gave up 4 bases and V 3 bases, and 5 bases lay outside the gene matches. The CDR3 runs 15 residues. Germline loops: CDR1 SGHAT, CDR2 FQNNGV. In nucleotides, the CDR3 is TGTGCCAGCAGCTTCTCAACAGGGGGTAATCAGCCCCAGCATTTT. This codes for CASSFSTGGNQPQHF.

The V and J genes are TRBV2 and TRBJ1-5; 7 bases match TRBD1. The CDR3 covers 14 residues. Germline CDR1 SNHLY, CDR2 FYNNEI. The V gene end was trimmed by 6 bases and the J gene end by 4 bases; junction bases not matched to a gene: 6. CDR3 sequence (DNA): TGTGCCAGCAGCGCGGGACAGCCGAATCAGCCCCAGCATTTT. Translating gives CASSAGQPNQPQHF.

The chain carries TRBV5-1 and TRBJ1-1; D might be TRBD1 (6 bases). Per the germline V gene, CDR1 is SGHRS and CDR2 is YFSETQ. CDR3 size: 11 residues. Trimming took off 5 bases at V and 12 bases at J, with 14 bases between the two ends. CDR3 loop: CASRVTGRTFF. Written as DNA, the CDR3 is TGCGCCAGCAGGGTGACAGGACGAACTTTCTTT. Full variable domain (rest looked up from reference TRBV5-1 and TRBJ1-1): KAGVTQTPRYLIKTRGQQVTLSCSPISGHRSVSWYQQTPGQGLQFLFEYFSETQRNKGNFPGRFSGRQFSNSRSEMNVSTLELGDSALYLCASRVTGRTFFGQGTRLTVV.